The 14 T cell receptor beta chains given below trace back to one sample, sequenced in a study of blood T cells in healthy people across ages. With a J-beta primer mix and a sample-barcoded 5' primer, a second PCR ran about 6 to 11 cycles. In TCRdb, the 5' RACE reads were re-called with MiXCR into one record per CDR3 protein. The data contain over 600,000 distinct CDR3 sequences, approximately 60% of them seen just once; the ten biggest clones take up roughly 24%. Sequenced material: blood. Receptors were obtained from a man aged 40-50 years in good health.

This clonotype was counted once. This chain connects TRBV6-5 to TRBJ2-3; D is unresolved. The ends were cut back, 2 bases at V and 2 bases at J, with 8 bases in the middle. Germline values: CDR1 MNHEY, CDR2 SVGAGI. The CDR3 spans 14 residues. CDR3 bases: TGTGCCAGCAGTTACGGGATCAACACAGATACGCAGTATTTT. Protein: CASSYGINTDTQYF.

Remarks on this clonotype: At one end, the junction sequence differs from germline, possibly due to a read error. The V gene is TRBV4-2, the J gene TRBJ2-7; 7 bases are a match to TRBD1. The CDR3 length is 12 residues. Germline CDR1 is LGHNA and CDR2 is YNFKEQ. CDR3 sequence: CASGQGTDEQYF. The CDR3 DNA reads as TGTGCCAGCGGCCAAGGGACAGACGAGCAGTACTTC.

The chain carries TRBV12-3 or TRBV12-4 and TRBJ2-5; D is ambiguous. This CDR3 is built from 14 residues. V was clipped by 3 bases and J by 4 bases, with 12 bases between them. The CDR3 bases are TGTGCCAGCAGTTTGTCCCCTCTGGGAGAGACCCAGTACTTC. As protein: CASSLSPLGETQYF.

This sequence joins TRBV24-1 and TRBJ2-4; 12 bases are shared with TRBD2. Per germline, CDR1 KGHDR and CDR2 SFDVKD. The trim removed 4 bases at V and 6 bases at J, leaving 9 bases unmatched. This CDR3 contains 17 residues. The CDR3: CATSDNQLAGGRNIQYF. Written as DNA, the CDR3 is TGTGCCACCAGTGACAACCAACTAGCGGGAGGTCGAAACATTCAGTACTTC.

The V call is TRBV12-3 or TRBV12-4, the J call TRBJ2-7, with 9 nucleotides matching TRBD1. J lost 4 bases, V lost 5 bases, and 9 bases had no gene match. The CDR3 extends over 15 amino acids. The CDR3 coding sequence is TGTGCCAGCAGTCACCGGGACAGGGTAATATACGAGCAGTACTTC. Protein product: CASSHRDRVIYEQYF.

The CDR3: CASSLEGGTQETQYF. CDR3 DNA sequence: TGCGCCAGCAGCTTGGAGGGCGGAACCCAAGAGACCCAGTACTTC. The V gene is TRBV5-1, the J gene TRBJ2-5; D call uncertain. CDR1 SGHRS and CDR2 YFSETQ come from the germline V gene. V lost 0 bases and J lost 1, with 10 bases in between. The CDR3 contains 15 residues. Based on the CDR3 plus reference TRBV5-1 and TRBJ2-5, the full variable domain is KAGVTQTPRYLIKTRGQQVTLSCSPISGHRSVSWYQQTPGQGLQFLFEYFSETQRNKGNFPGRFSGRQFSNSRSEMNVSTLELGDSALYLCASSLEGGTQETQYFGPGTRLLVL.

In its sample, this clonotype was seen a few times. The V call is TRBV11-3, the J call TRBJ1-1, with a tentative D call TRBD1 (6 bases). This CDR3 contains 13 residues. Germline CDR1 is SGHNT and CDR2 is YENEEA. V lost 9 bases to trimming and J lost 5 bases, with 16 bases between them. The CDR3 coding sequence is TGTGCCAGTAGCCTACAGGGTAGGACTGAAGCTTTCTTT. It encodes CASSLQGRTEAFF.

The chain recombines TRBV4-3 with TRBJ2-5, with D perhaps TRBD2 (7 bases). The DNA end lines up better with TRBJ2-7; the J call may be wrong. Looked up from germline, CDR1 is LGHNA and CDR2 is YSLEER. This CDR3 spans 14 amino acids. The CDR3 DNA reads TGCGCCAGCAGCCAGCTAGGGGGGGCGAGCGAGCAGTACTTC. Translation: CASSQLGGASEQYF.

The J gene is TRBJ1-5, the V gene TRBV5-1; D remains ambiguous. From germline, CDR1 is SGHRS and CDR2 YFSETQ. CDR3 length equals 15 residues. V was shortened by 0 bases and J by 5 bases, with 12 bases between the two germline ends. CDR3 protein: CASSLGDTIDQPQHF. DNA of the CDR3: TGCGCCAGCAGCTTGGGTGACACCATAGATCAGCCCCAGCATTTT.

This clonotype was detected only once. The rearrangement links TRBV7-9 to TRBJ1-1; D perhaps matches TRBD1 (5 bases). The CDR3 extends over 14 amino acids. V was clipped by 5 bases and J by 8 bases, with 18 bases between them. Germline CDR1 and CDR2: SEHNR and FQNEAQ (reference sequence). The CDR3 loop is CASSQKDILKEAFF. The CDR3 DNA is TGTGCCAGCAGCCAGAAGGACATCCTAAAAGAAGCTTTCTTT. The entire variable domain, with the rest obtained from reference TRBV7-9 and TRBJ1-1, is as follows: DTGVSQNPRHKITKRGQNVTFRCDPISEHNRLYWYRQTLGQGPEFLTYFQNEAQLEKSRLLSDRFSAERPKGSFSTLEIQRTEQGDSAMYLCASSQKDILKEAFFGQGTRLTVV.

This clonotype was observed a handful of times. The rearrangement joins TRBV7-9 to TRBJ2-5; tentative D call: TRBD2 (5 bases). The CDR3 covers 13 residues. Trimming stripped 4 bases from V and 4 bases from J, with 10 bases between. Germline V gene sequence: CDR1 SEHNR, CDR2 FQNEAQ (reference sequence). In DNA, the CDR3 is TGTGCCAGCAGCTATGGACGGGGAGAGACCCAGTACTTC. This translates into CASSYGRGETQYF.

The chain is built from TRBV4-2 and TRBJ2-3; 11 positions agree with TRBD1. Germline V gene lookup returns CDR1 LGHNA and CDR2 YNFKEQ. The CDR3 is 18 residues long. J gave up 3 bases and V 0 bases, and 8 bases lay outside the gene matches. For the CDR3, the DNA is TGTGCCAGCAGCCAAGAACTCGGGACAGGGGGATGGACAGATACGCAGTATTTT. Its protein product is CASSQELGTGGWTDTQYF.

This clonotype was counted a few times. The gene calls are TRBV5-1 and TRBJ2-1; 12 bases line up with TRBD1. V lost 1 base and J lost 6; bases outside the gene matches: 5. The CDR3 contains 16 residues. Germline V lookup: CDR1 SGHRS, CDR2 YFSETQ. The CDR3 here is CASSLTGTGGLNEQFF. Here the CDR3 DNA reads TGCGCCAGCAGCTTGACCGGGACAGGGGGCCTCAATGAGCAGTTCTTC. Using reference TRBV5-1 and TRBJ2-1 for the parts outside the CDR3, the full variable domain is KAGVTQTPRYLIKTRGQQVTLSCSPISGHRSVSWYQQTPGQGLQFLFEYFSETQRNKGNFPGRFSGRQFSNSRSEMNVSTLELGDSALYLCASSLTGTGGLNEQFFGPGTRLTVL.

A few counts support this clonotype. The V call is TRBV12-3 or TRBV12-4, the J call TRBJ2-3; 9 bases line up with TRBD1. The CDR3 has 16 residues. J was trimmed by 1 base and V by 6 bases; bases with no gene match: 8. The DNA of the CDR3 is TGTGCCAGCAGCTTTACAGGGGGCGCTCGCACAGATACGCAGTATTTT. It encodes CASSFTGGARTDTQYF.